This T cell receptor beta chain was profiled in a study of T cells in Graves' hyperthyroidism and ophthalmopathy. Amplified regions were TCR beta CDR3 sequences from RNA transcripts. A set of HTBI primers served as the primers for a first-round RT-PCR of the TCR CDR3. TCRdb itself ran the multiplex PCR reads through MiXCR, one entry per CDR3 protein. The sample contains hundreds of thousands of distinct CDR3 sequences, approximately 44% of which appear only once. Study findings and constraints: The model foresaw ophthalmopathy a median around 6 months prior to onset. Ophthalmopathy cases were set apart from stable hyperthyroidism by a 13 V-J model.

This CDR3 spans 15 amino acids. Germline lookup yields CDR1 SNHLY and CDR2 FYNNEI. Trimming removed 4 bases from V and 4 bases from J, with 16 bases in between. Those patients with uncontrolled infection, other autoimmune disease, pregnancy or lactation were excluded. The diagnoses drew upon clinical symptoms, serum thyroxine and TRAb, thyroid ultrasound and orbital computed tomography. Points on this clonotype: Its target is not known.

This clonotype originated in a young woman with Graves' hyperthyroidism. Sequencing input: peripheral blood or thyroid tissue (not recorded which). The genes are TRBV2 and TRBJ1-1, with a weak D call TRBD1 (5 bases). This CDR3 reads CASSVQQIGTTEAFF. The CDR3 DNA follows: TGTGCCAGCAGTGTACAACAAATAGGGACCACTGAAGCTTTCTTT.